The 20 T cell receptor beta chains presented below share a single source sample, sequenced in a study of cytomegalovirus exposure and HLA in healthy donors. Primers included in the PCR were 60 Vbeta and 13 Jbeta primers. TCRdb's table, derived via immunoSEQ multiplex PCR, lists solely in-frame clones and lacks some. This sample's table reports 130,000 or so clones. The source material was PBMCs. These receptors were taken from a woman between 18 and 29 years old in good health and CMV-seronegative.

The rearrangement joins TRBV5-1 to TRBJ2-2; TRBD2 matches at 7 bases. The CDR3 totals 17 residues. Trimming cost V 4 bases and J 5 bases; bases outside gene matches: 14. CDR1 and CDR2 from the germline V gene are SGHRS and YFSETQ. CDR3 bases: TGCGCCAGCAGCCCCCATACCGGGGAGGGTCCGACCGGGGAGCTGTTTTTT. Protein sequence: CASSPHTGEGPTGELFF.

V usage is TRBV5-6 and J usage is TRBJ1-5, with 12 bases lining up with TRBD1. Germline CDR1 is SGHDT and CDR2 is YYEEEE. The CDR3 extends over 16 amino acids. Germline trimming cut 4 bases from V and 7 bases from J; bases unmatched to any gene: 9. The CDR3 nucleotides are TGTGCCAGCAGCACCGGGACAGGGGGCGCCGGGCAGCCCCAGCATTTT. Translating gives CASSTGTGGAGQPQHF. Based on the CDR3 plus reference TRBV5-6 and TRBJ1-5, the full variable domain is DAGVTQSPTHLIKTRGQQVTLRCSPKSGHDTVSWYQQALGQGPQFIFQYYEEEERQRGNFPDRFSGHQFPNYSSELNVNALLLGDSALYLCASSTGTGGAGQPQHFGDGTRLSIL.

The rearrangement joins TRBV7-2 to TRBJ2-1, with 8 bases identical to TRBD1. Germline loops: CDR1 SGHTA, CDR2 FQGNSA. J gave up 2 bases and V 2 bases, and 11 bases lay outside the gene matches. The CDR3 is 18 residues long. The DNA of the CDR3 is TGTGCCAGCAGCTTACGAAGGTTAGGGACAGGAACCTACAATGAGCAGTTCTTC. Translation gives CASSLRRLGTGTYNEQFF.

The chain joins TRBV18 to TRBJ2-5, with TRBD1 as a possible D gene (5 bases). There are 13 residues in the CDR3. Per germline, CDR1 KGHSH and CDR2 LQKENI. V gave up 2 bases and J gave up 5 bases, with 9 bases separating them. Here the CDR3 DNA reads TGTGCCAGCTCACCAAGTGCAGGGGAGACCCAGTACTTC. Translated: CASSPSAGETQYF.

The V call is TRBV11-2, the J call TRBJ2-7; 7 bases are a match to TRBD2. V trimming: 3 bases; J trimming: 4 bases; junction bases outside the gene matches: 6. CDR3 length equals 14 residues. CDR1 SGHAT and CDR2 FQNNGV come from the germline V gene. CDR3 sequence: CASSFGGSRYEQYF. CDR3 bases: TGTGCCAGCAGCTTTGGCGGGAGTCGTTACGAGCAGTACTTC.

The V gene is TRBV11-2, the J gene TRBJ2-7; 15 bases are a match to TRBD2. Germline V lookup: CDR1 SGHAT, CDR2 FQNNGV. J was trimmed by 1 base and V by 4 bases; bases with no gene match: 11. CDR3 size: 19 residues. The CDR3 protein is CASSSGTSGRTPRSYEQYV. In nucleotides, the CDR3 is TGTGCCAGCAGCTCAGGGACTAGCGGGAGGACCCCACGTTCCTACGAGCAGTACGTC.

This sequence joins TRBV7-8 and TRBJ1-1, with D maybe TRBD1 (5 bases). Per germline, CDR1 SGHVS and CDR2 FQNEAQ. This CDR3 is 17 amino acids long. Trimming pared 5 bases from V and 0 bases from J, leaving 19 bases between. The CDR3 nucleotides read TGTGCCAGCAGCCACCCGCGCGGACACGATATGAACACTGAAGCTTTCTTT. It translates to CASSHPRGHDMNTEAFF.

V is TRBV19 and J is TRBJ2-7, with D perhaps matching TRBD1 (6 bases). V was cut by 6 bases and J by 0 bases, with 27 bases left in between. The CDR3 spans 19 residues. Germline-derived CDR1 and CDR2 are LNHDA and SQIVND (reference sequence). CDR3 sequence (DNA): TGTGCCAGTAGGTATAGAGGGGGACGGTCACTTCATAGCTCCTACGAGCAGTACGTC. Its protein product is CASRYRGGRSLHSSYEQYV.

The V call is TRBV25-1, the J call TRBJ2-3, with 9 positions matching TRBD1. The length of the CDR3 is 16 residues. V shed 4 bases and J 2 bases; nucleotides not matched to a gene: 7. Looked up from germline, CDR1 is MGHDK and CDR2 is SYGVNS. The CDR3 DNA is TGTGCCAGCAGTGGAGGACAGGGGACCCACACAGATACGCAGTATTTT. Translating gives CASSGGQGTHTDTQYF.

V is TRBV19 and J is TRBJ2-3; D might be TRBD2 (5 bases). The CDR3 has 13 residues. CDR1 LNHDA and CDR2 SQIVND come from the germline V gene (reference sequence). Trimming took 5 bases from V and 0 from J, leaving 6 bases between them. CDR3 coding DNA: TGTGCCAGTAGTGTAGCGAGCACAGATACGCAGTATTTT. Encoded protein: CASSVASTDTQYF.

The chain has TRBV19 and TRBJ1-5; 8 bases agree with TRBD1. Germline V gene sequence: CDR1 LNHDA, CDR2 SQIVND (reference sequence). V dropped 6 bases and J dropped 7; count of bases not matched to a gene: 8. There are 14 residues in the CDR3. CDR3 protein: CASRNRDRLQPQHF. The CDR3 DNA follows: TGTGCCAGTAGAAACCGGGACAGGTTGCAGCCCCAGCATTTT. Looking up the rest from reference TRBV19 and TRBJ1-5 gives the full variable domain: DGGITQSPKYLFRKEGQNVTLSCEQNLNHDAMYWYRQDPGQGLRLIYYSQIVNDFQKGDIAEGYSVSREKKESFPLTVTSAQKNPTAFYLCASRNRDRLQPQHFGDGTRLSIL.

The rearrangement joins TRBV6-5 to TRBJ2-2, with 8 bases that match TRBD1. The germline gives CDR1 MNHEY, CDR2 SVGAGI. The CDR3 length is 14 residues. V dropped 8 bases and J dropped 5; count of bases not matched to a gene: 7. The chain's CDR3 is CASVGRGRTGELFF. CDR3 in DNA: TGTGCCAGCGTAGGCAGGGGGCGTACCGGGGAGCTGTTTTTT.

The rearrangement joins TRBV12-5 to TRBJ1-1; 8 nucleotides align to TRBD1. The CDR3 extends over 14 amino acids. Germline assignment: CDR1 LGHNT and CDR2 FRNRAP. V shed 7 bases and J 1 base; nucleotides not matched to a gene: 5. CDR3 sequence: CASALGTGNTEAFF. The CDR3 DNA is TGTGCTAGTGCCTTGGGGACAGGGAACACTGAAGCTTTCTTT.

This sequence joins TRBV6-5 and TRBJ2-7; D may be TRBD1 (6 bases). The ends were cut back, 2 bases at V and 5 bases at J, with 19 bases in the middle. Germline values: CDR1 MNHEY, CDR2 SVGAGI. The CDR3 consists of 16 residues. The DNA of the CDR3 is TGTGCCAGCAGTTACACCGGGGTGCGCAGGGGACACGAGCAGTACTTC. Its protein is CASSYTGVRRGHEQYF.

J is TRBJ1-2 and V is TRBV2; the D is unclear. The V and J ends lost 5 bases and 6 bases respectively, with 16 bases between them. This CDR3 has 14 amino acids. Germline CDR1 reads SNHLY; CDR2 reads FYNNEI. The CDR3: CASSQIVQNHGYTF. Here the CDR3 DNA reads TGTGCCAGCAGTCAAATTGTCCAAAATCATGGCTACACCTTC.

This rearrangement joins TRBV29-1 to TRBJ1-4, with 9 bases matching TRBD1. The trim removed 4 bases at V and 5 bases at J, leaving 2 bases unmatched. Germline V lookup: CDR1 SQVTM, CDR2 ANQGSEA. This CDR3 region has 13 residues. The chain's CDR3 is CSVGGTGNEKLFF. The CDR3 DNA sequence: TGCAGCGTTGGTGGGACAGGGAATGAAAAACTGTTTTTT.

The V and J genes are TRBV10-2 and TRBJ2-5, with 9 bases fitting TRBD2. The CDR3 length is 15 residues. Germline lookup yields CDR1 WSHSY and CDR2 SAAADI. After removal of 6 bases from V and 2 bases from J, the junction contained 7 bases not matched to a gene. The CDR3 DNA reads TGCGCCAGCAGGCGACTAGCGGACTTACAAGAGACCCAGTACTTC. Translation: CASRRLADLQETQYF.

V and J are TRBV5-8 and TRBJ1-3; perhaps TRBD1 as D (6 bases). This CDR3 is built from 17 residues. V was clipped by 3 bases and J by 0 bases, with 16 bases between them. Germline V lookup: CDR1 SGHTS, CDR2 YDEGEE. This CDR3 reads CASSSPGQFSSGNTIYF. DNA for the CDR3: TGTGCCAGCAGCTCGCCCGGACAGTTTAGCTCTGGAAACACCATATATTTT. The whole variable domain, filled in from reference TRBV5-8 and TRBJ1-3, reads EAGVTQSPTHLIKTRGQQATLRCSPISGHTSVYWYQQALGLGLQFLLWYDEGEERNRGNFPPRFSGRQFPNYSSELNVNALELEDSALYLCASSSPGQFSSGNTIYFGEGSWLTVV.

The rearrangement links TRBV11-1 to TRBJ2-5; 10 nucleotides align to TRBD2. Germline V gives CDR1 SGHAT, CDR2 FQDESV (reference sequence). This CDR3 region has 15 residues. The trim removed 6 bases at V and 6 bases at J, leaving 10 bases unmatched. The CDR3 sequence is CASSIEPGLAKTQYF. DNA of the CDR3: TGTGCCAGCAGTATCGAACCGGGACTAGCGAAGACCCAGTACTTC.

The chain recombines TRBV6-6 with TRBJ1-5; no definite D call. Germline loops: CDR1 MNHNY, CDR2 SVGAGI (reference sequence). Trimming stripped 2 bases from V and 3 bases from J, with 8 bases between. This CDR3 is 14 amino acids long. CDR3 DNA sequence: TGTGCCAGCAGTTACGCGGGCCTCAATCAGCCCCAGCATTTT. This translates into CASSYAGLNQPQHF.